Included here is one TCR beta chain sequence, with context. The data were taken from a study of blood T cell repertoires in COVID-19. About the research overall: In each case, the material was cDNA or gDNA derived from T cells, B-cell-depleted T cells, or PBMCs.

Individuals drawn from 24 US areas were roughly 18 to 89 years old. Recovered participants had two consecutive negative NP/OP PCR tests, healthcare professional clearance, or symptom resolution. Libraries were prepared by immunoSEQ multiplex PCR; TCRdb keeps only in-frame clonotypes and omits some of them. The sample includes some 330,000 clones, 75% to 90% of them seen just once. The CDR3 is 14 residues long. V lost 5 bases and J 7 bases, leaving 14 bases between the germline ends. CDR1 and CDR2 from the germline V gene are SGHAT and FQNNGV. Sequencing was carried out using PBMCs or T cells enriched from blood (not recorded which). This TCR was sampled from a woman aged 50 to 65 who had recovered from COVID-19. V and J are TRBV11-2 and TRBJ1-4; the D is unclear. DNA of the CDR3: TGTGCCAGCAGCCCAGCGGGTCTAGGTGAAAAACTGTTTTTT. It encodes CASSPAGLGEKLFF.